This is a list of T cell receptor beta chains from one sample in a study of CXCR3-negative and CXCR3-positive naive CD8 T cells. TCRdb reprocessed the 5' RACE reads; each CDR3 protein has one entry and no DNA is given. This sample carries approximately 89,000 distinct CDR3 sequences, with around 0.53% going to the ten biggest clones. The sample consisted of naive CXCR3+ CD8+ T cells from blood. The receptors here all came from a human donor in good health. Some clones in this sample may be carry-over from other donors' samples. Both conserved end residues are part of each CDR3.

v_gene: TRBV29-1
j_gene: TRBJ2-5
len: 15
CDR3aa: CSVESVRGPRETQYF

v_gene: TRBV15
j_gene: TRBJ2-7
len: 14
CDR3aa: CATSGTGTVYEQYF

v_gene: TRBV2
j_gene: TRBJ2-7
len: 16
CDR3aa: CASSDGPGLSSYEQYF

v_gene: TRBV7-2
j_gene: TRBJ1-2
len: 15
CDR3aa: CASSLAGQEGSGYTF

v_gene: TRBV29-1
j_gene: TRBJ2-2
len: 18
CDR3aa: CSVESWSQAGGYTGELFF

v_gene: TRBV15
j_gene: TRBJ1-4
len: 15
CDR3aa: CATSRATGYNEKLFF

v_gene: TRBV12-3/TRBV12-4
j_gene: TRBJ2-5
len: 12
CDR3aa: CASSPMAETQYF

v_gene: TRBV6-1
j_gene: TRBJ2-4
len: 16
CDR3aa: CASSVGHLGAKNIQYF

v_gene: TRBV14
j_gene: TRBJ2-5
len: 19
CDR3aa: CASSRRKEVGETRRETQYF

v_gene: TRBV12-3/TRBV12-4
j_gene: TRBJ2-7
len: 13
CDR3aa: CASSGTGKDEQYF

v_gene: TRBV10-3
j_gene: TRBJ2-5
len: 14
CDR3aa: CAIRVDVTGETQYF

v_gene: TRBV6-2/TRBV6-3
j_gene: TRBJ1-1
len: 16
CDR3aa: CASRYLLGQGSSRAFF

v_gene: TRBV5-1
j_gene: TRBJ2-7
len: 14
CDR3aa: CASSLDIGTYEQYF

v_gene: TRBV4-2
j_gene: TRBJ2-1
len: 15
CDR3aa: CASSQDAGSYNEQFF

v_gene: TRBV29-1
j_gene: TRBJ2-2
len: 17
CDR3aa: CSVELLTSGGPTGELFF

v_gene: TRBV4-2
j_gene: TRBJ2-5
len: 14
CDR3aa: CASSQDGASEAQYF

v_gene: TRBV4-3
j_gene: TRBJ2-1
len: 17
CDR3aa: CASSQEFSGRASNEQFF

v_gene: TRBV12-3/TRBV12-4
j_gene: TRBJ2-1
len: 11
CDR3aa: CASTLSDEQFF

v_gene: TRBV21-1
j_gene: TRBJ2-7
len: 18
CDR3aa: CASSKNWGRTGSSYEQYF

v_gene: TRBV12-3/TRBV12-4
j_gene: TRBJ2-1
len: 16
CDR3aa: CASNKPGTGSYNEQFF

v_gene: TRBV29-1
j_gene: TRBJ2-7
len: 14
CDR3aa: CSVELPGASYEQYF

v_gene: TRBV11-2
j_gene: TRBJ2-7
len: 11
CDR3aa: CASSFTTTQYF

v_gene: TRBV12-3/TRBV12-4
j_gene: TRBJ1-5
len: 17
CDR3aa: CASSLNRPGRGDQPQHF

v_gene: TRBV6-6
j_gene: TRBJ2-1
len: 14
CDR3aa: CASTPRQATNEQFF

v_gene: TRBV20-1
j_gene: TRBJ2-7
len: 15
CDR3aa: CSARDKDRPSYEQYF

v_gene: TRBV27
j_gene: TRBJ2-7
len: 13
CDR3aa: CASSLTSHYEQYF

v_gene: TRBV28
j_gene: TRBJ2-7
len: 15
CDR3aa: CASSFGGQGEDEQYF

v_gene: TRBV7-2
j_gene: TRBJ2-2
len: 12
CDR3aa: CASSLATGELFF

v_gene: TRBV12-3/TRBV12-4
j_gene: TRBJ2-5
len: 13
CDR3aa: CASTPGGAGAQYF

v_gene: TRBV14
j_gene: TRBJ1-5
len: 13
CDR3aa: CASSRRGNQPQHF

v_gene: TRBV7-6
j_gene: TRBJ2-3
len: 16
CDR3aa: CASSETSGGAPDTQYF

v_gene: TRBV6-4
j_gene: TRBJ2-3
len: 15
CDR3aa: CASSVQGEATDTQYF

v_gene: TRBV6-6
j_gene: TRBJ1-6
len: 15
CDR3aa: CASSKEQPLGSPLHF

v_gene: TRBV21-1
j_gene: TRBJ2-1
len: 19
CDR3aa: CASSKIGLAGGFSYNEQFF

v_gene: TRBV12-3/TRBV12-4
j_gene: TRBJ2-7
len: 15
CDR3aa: CASSYGDRSAYEQYF

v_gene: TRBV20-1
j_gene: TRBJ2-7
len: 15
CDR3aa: CSARPRGAGGYEQYF

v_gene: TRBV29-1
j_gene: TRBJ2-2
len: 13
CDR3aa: CSVDTGETGELFF

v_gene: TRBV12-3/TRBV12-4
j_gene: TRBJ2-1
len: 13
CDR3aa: CASAEVAGNEQFF

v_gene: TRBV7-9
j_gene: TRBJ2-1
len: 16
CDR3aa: CASSPPTSGSYNEQFF

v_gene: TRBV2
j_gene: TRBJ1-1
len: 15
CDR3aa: CASSEGLATDTEAFF

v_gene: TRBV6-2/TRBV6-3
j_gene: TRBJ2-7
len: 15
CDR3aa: CASSLRDRGSYEQYF

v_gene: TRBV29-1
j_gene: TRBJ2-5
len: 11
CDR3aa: CSVTPRGAMDF

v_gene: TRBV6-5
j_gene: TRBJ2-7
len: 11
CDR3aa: CASMDSYEQYF

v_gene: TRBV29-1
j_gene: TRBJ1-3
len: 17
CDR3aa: CSARKPGRVFSGNTIYF

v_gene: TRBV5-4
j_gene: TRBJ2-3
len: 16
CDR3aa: CASSLVGDSSTDTQYF